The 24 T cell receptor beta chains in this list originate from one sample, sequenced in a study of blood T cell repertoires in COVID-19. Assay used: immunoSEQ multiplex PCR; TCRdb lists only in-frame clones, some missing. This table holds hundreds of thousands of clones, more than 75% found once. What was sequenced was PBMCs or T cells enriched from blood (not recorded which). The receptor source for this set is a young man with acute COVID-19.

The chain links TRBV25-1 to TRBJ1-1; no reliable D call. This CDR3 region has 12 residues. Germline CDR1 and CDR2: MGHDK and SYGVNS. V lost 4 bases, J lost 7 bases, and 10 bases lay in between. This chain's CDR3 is CASSGLTSEAFF. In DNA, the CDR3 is TGTGCCAGCAGTGGTTTAACTAGTGAAGCTTTCTTT.

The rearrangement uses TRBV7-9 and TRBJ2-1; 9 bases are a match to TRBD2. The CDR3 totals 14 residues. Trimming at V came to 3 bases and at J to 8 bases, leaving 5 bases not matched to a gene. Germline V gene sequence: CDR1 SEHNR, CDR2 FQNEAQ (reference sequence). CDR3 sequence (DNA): TGTGCCAGCAGCTTCGGACTAGCGTACCATGAGCAGTTCTTC. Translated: CASSFGLAYHEQFF. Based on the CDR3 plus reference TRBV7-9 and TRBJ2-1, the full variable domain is DTGVSQNPRHKITKRGQNVTFRCDPISEHNRLYWYRQTLGQGPEFLTYFQNEAQLEKSRLLSDRFSAERPKGSFSTLEIQRTEQGDSAMYLCASSFGLAYHEQFFGPGTRLTVL.

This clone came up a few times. The DNA for the CDR3 is TGCGCCAGCAGTCCGACAGATAACTATGGCTACACCTTC. This codes for CASSPTDNYGYTF. The V call is TRBV10-2, the J call TRBJ1-2; D might be TRBD1 (5 bases). CDR1 and CDR2 (germline): WSHSY, SAAADI. V was pared by 5 bases and J by 1 base, with 8 bases between. The CDR3 totals 13 residues.

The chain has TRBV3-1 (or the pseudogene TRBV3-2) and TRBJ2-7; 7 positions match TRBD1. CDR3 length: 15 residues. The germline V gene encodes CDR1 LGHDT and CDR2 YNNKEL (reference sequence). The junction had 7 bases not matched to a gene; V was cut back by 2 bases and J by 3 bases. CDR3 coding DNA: TGTGCCAGCAGCCAACGTCCGGGACAGATCTACGAGCAGTACTTC. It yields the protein CASSQRPGQIYEQYF.

CDR3 sequence (DNA): TGCCCCCTCGCCGTGACGTACAGGGCTGGCTACACCTTC. Protein: CPLAVTYRAGYTF. V is TRBV4-1 and J is TRBJ1-2, with D maybe TRBD1 (6 bases). Germline V gives CDR1 MGHRA, CDR2 YSYEKL. This CDR3 has 13 amino acids.

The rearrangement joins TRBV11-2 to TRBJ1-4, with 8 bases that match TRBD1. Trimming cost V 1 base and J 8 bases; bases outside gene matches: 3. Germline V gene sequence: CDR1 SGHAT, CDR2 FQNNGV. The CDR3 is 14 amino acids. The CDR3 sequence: CASSLGTGPEKLFF. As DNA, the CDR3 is TGTGCCAGCAGCTTAGGGACAGGGCCCGAAAAACTGTTTTTT. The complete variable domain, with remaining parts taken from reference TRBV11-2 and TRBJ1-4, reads EAGVAQSPRYKIIEKRQSVAFWCNPISGHATLYWYQQILGQGPKLLIQFQNNGVVDDSQLPKDRFSAERLKGVDSTLKIQPAKLEDSAVYLCASSLGTGPEKLFFGSGTQLSVL.

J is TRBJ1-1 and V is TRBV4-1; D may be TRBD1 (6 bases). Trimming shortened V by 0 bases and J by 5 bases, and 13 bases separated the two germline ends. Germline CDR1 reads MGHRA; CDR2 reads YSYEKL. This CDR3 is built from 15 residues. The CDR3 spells CASSQDQGLGTEAFF. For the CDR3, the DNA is TGCGCCAGCAGCCAAGATCAGGGGCTGGGGACTGAAGCTTTCTTT.

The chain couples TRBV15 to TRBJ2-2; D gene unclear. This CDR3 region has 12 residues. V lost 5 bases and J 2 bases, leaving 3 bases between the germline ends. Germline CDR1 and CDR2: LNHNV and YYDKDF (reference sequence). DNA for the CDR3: TGTGCCACCAGCCGTAACACCGGGGAGCTGTTTTTT. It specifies CATSRNTGELFF. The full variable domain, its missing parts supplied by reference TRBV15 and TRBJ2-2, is DAMVIQNPRYQVTQFGKPVTLSCSQTLNHNVMYWYQQKSSQAPKLLFHYYDKDFNNEADTPDNFQSRRPNTSFCFLDIRSPGLGDTAMYLCATSRNTGELFFGEGSRLTVL.

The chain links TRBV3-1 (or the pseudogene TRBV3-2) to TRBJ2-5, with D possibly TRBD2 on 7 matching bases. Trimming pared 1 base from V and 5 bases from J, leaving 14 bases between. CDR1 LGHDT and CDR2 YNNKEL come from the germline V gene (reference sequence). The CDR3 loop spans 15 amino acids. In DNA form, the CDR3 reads TGTGCCAGCAGCCAAGGGGGGGGCAGTTTGGAGACCCAGTACTTC. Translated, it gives CASSQGGGSLETQYF.

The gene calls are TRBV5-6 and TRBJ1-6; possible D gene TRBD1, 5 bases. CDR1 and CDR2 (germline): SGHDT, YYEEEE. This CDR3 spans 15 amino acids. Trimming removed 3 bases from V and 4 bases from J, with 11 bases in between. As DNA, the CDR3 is TGTGCCAGCAGCTACTCCGGGGGGTATAATTCACCCCTCCACTTT. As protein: CASSYSGGYNSPLHF.

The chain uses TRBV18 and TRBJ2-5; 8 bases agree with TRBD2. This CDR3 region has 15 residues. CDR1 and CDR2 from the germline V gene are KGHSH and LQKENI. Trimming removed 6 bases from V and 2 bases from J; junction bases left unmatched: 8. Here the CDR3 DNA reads TGTGCCAGCTCGTCGGGACTAGTGGGGCAAGAGACCCAGTACTTC. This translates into CASSSGLVGQETQYF.

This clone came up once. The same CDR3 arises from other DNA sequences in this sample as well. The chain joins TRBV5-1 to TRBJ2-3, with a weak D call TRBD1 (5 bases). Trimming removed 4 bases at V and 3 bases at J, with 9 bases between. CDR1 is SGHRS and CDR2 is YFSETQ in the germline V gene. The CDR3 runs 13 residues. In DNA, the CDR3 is TGCGCCAGCAGCGAAACAGGTACAGATACGCAGTATTTT. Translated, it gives CASSETGTDTQYF.

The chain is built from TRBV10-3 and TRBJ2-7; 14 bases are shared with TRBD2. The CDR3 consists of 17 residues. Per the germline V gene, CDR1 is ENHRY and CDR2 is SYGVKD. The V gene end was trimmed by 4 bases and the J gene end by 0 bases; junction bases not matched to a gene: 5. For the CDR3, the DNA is TGTGCCATCAGTGTCGGACTAGCGGGGGGCTACTCCTACGAGCAGTACTTC. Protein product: CAISVGLAGGYSYEQYF.

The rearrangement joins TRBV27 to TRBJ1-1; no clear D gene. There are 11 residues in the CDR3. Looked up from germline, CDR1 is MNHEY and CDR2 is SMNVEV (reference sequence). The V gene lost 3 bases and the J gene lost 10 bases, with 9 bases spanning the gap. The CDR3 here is CASSLGLRAFF. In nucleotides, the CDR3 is TGTGCCAGCAGTTTGGGCCTTCGAGCTTTCTTT.

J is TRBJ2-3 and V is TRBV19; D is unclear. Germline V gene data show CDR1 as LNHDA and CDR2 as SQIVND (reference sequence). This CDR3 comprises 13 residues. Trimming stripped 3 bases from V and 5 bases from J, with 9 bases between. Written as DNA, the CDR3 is TGTGCCAGTAGTATCGTCCTCGGAGATACGCAGTATTTT. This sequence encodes CASSIVLGDTQYF. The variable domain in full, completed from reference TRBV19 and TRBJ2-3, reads DGGITQSPKYLFRKEGQNVTLSCEQNLNHDAMYWYRQDPGQGLRLIYYSQIVNDFQKGDIAEGYSVSREKKESFPLTVTSAQKNPTAFYLCASSIVLGDTQYFGPGTRLTVL.

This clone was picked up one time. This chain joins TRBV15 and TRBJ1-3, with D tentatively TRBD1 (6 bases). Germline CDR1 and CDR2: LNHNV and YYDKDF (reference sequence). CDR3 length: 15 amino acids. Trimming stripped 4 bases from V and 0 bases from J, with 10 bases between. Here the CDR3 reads CATSTDSRSGNTIYF. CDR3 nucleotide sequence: TGTGCCACCAGCACGGACAGTCGCTCTGGAAACACCATATATTTT. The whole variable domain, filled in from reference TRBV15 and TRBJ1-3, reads DAMVIQNPRYQVTQFGKPVTLSCSQTLNHNVMYWYQQKSSQAPKLLFHYYDKDFNNEADTPDNFQSRRPNTSFCFLDIRSPGLGDTAMYLCATSTDSRSGNTIYFGEGSWLTVV.

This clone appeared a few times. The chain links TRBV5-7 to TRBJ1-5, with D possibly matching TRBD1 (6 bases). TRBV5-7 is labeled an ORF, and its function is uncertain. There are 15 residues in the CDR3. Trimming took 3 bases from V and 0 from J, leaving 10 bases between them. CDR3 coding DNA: TGTGCCAGCAGCTGGGGGCCAGATAGCAATCAGCCCCAGCATTTT. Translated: CASSWGPDSNQPQHF.

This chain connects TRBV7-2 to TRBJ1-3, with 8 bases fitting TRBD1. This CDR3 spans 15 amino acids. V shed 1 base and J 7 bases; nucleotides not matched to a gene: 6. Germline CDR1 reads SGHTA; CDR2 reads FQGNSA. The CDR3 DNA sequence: TGTGCCAGCAGCTTAGACGGACAGGGTTTGAACACCATATATTTT. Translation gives CASSLDGQGLNTIYF.

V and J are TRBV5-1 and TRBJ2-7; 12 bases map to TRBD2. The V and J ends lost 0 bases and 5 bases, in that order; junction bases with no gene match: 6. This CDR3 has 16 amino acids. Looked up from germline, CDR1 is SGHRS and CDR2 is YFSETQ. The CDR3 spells CASSLDTSGGRNEQYF. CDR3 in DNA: TGCGCCAGCAGCTTGGATACTAGCGGGGGGAGGAACGAGCAGTACTTC.

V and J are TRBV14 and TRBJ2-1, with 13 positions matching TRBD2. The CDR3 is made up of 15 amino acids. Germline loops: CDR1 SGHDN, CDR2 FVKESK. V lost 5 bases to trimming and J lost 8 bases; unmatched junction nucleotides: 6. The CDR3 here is CASSFTSGGADEQFF. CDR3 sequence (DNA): TGTGCCAGCAGCTTCACTAGCGGGGGGGCGGATGAGCAGTTCTTC.

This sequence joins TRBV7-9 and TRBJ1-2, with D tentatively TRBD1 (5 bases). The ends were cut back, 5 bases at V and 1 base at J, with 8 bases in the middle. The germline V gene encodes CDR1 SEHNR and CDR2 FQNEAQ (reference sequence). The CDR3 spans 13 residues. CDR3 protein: CASSPDSNYGYTF. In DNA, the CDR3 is TGTGCCAGCAGCCCCGACAGTAACTATGGCTACACCTTC.

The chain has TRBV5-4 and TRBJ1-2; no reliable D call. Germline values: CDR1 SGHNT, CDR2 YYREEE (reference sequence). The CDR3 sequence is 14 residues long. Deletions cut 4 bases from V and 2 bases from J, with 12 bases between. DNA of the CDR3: TGTGCCAGCAGCATACAAGGACTAAACTATGGCTACACCTTC. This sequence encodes CASSIQGLNYGYTF.

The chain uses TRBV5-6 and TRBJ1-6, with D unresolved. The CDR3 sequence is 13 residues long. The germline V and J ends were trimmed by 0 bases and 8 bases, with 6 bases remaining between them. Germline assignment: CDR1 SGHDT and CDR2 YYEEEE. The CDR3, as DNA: TGTGCCAGCAGCTTGGTACGGGATTCACCCCTCCACTTT. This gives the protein CASSLVRDSPLHF.

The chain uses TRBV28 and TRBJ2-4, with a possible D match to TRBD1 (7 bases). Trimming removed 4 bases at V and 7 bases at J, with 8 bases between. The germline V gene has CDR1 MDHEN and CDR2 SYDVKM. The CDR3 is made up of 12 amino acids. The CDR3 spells CASSSGGNIQYF. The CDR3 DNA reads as TGTGCCAGCAGTTCAGGGGGGAACATTCAGTACTTC.